This entry describes one T cell receptor beta chain. Antigen: not known. The CDR3 has 16 amino acids. Germline assignment: CDR1 PRHDT and CDR2 FYEKMQ (reference sequence). The ends were cut back, 1 base at V and 8 bases at J, with 18 bases in the middle. These data come from a study of OX40 agonist ivuxolimab in advanced cancers. Study conclusions and caveats: Averaging showed that CD8+ T cells had more expanded clones than CD4+ did.

The data were produced by immunoSEQ multiplex PCR, yet TCRdb's version contains in-frame clones alone and is incomplete. The repertoire holds 21,000 or so clones, with about four fifths as singletons. This clonotype was sampled from an adult with an advanced solid tumor such as melanoma, head and neck, liver or kidney cancer. Sequences were derived from CD4+ or CD8+ T cells sorted from blood, sampled in a trial of the OX40 agonist ivuxolimab. The chain uses TRBV13 and TRBJ2-1; the D gene is possibly TRBD2 (6 bases). The CDR3 is CASSLAVREVRDEQFF. For the CDR3, the DNA is TGTGCCAGCAGCTTAGCGGTGCGGGAAGTTAGGGATGAGCAGTTCTTC. The complete variable domain, with remaining parts taken from reference TRBV13 and TRBJ2-1, reads AAGVIQSPRHLIKEKRETATLKCYPIPRHDTVYWYQQGPGQDPQFLISFYEKMQSDKGSIPDRFSAQQFSDYHSELNMSSLELGDSALYFCASSLAVREVRDEQFFGPGTRLTVL.